A single sample is the source of the 3 T cell receptor beta chains below, sequenced in a study of blood T cell repertoires in COVID-19. Profiling relied on immunoSEQ multiplex PCR, and the TCRdb table lists in-frame clones only, not all of them. Among approximately 190,000 clones, 80% to 90% were seen once, and the ten largest hold roughly 4.6%. The specimen sequenced was peripheral blood. These receptors were obtained from a woman between 65 and 79 years old with active or convalescent COVID-19.

The chain joins TRBV6-6 to TRBJ2-2, with a tentative D call TRBD2 (5 bases). The germline V and J ends were trimmed by 0 bases and 7 bases, with 12 bases remaining between them. Per the germline V gene, CDR1 is MNHNY and CDR2 is SVGAGI (reference sequence). The CDR3 has 15 residues. The CDR3 region is CASSYSLRGDGELFF. CDR3 sequence (DNA): TGTGCCAGCAGTTACTCGCTCCGGGGTGACGGGGAGCTGTTTTTT.

The chain uses TRBV6-2 or TRBV6-3 and TRBJ1-2; D not resolved. Trimming shortened V by 6 bases and J by 7 bases, and 9 bases separated the two germline ends. The CDR3 contains 11 residues. CDR1 is MNHEY and CDR2 is SVGEGT in the germline V gene. The CDR3 region is CASSPQFGYTF. The CDR3, as DNA: TGTGCCAGCAGCCCGCAGTTTGGCTACACCTTC.

The rearrangement links TRBV24-1 to TRBJ2-3; a weak D match, TRBD1 (7 bases). The CDR3 is 19 residues long. V dropped 7 bases and J dropped 2 bases, with 27 bases sitting between them. Germline V gene data show CDR1 as KGHDR and CDR2 as SFDVKD. CDR3 coding DNA: TGTGCCACCAGGTCCGGACACACAACTTCAGGGGGGATCACAGATACGCAGTATTTT. Translation: CATRSGHTTSGGITDTQYF.